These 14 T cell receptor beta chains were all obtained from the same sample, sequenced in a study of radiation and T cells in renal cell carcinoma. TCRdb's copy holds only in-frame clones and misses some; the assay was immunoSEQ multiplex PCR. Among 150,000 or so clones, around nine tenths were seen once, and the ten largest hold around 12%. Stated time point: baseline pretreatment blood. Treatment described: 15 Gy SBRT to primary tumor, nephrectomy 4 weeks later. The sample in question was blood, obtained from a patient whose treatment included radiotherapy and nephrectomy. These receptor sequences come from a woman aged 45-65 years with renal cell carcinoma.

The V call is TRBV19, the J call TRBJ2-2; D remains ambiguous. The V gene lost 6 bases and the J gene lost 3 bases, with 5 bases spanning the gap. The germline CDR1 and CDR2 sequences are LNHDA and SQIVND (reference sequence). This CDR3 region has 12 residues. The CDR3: CASSGHTGELFF. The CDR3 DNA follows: TGTGCCAGTAGCGGGCACACCGGGGAGCTGTTTTTT.

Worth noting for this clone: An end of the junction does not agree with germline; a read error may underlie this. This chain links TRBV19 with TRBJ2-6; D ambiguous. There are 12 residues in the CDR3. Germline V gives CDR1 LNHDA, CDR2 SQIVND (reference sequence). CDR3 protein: CASSIDPRYPIF. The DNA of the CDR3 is TGTGCCAGTAGTATAGATCCAAGGTACCCGATTTTC.

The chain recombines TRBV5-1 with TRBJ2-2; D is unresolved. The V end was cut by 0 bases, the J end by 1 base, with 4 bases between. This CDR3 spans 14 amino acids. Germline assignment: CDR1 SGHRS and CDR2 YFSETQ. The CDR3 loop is CASSLDQNTGELFF. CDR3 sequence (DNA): TGCGCCAGCAGCTTGGACCAGAACACCGGGGAGCTGTTTTTT.

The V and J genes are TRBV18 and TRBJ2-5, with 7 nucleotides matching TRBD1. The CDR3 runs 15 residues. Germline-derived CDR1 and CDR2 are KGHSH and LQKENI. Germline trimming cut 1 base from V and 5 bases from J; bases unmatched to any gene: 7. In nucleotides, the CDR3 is TGTGCCAGCTCACCACAGACAGGGATCGGGGAGACCCAGTACTTC. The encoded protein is CASSPQTGIGETQYF.

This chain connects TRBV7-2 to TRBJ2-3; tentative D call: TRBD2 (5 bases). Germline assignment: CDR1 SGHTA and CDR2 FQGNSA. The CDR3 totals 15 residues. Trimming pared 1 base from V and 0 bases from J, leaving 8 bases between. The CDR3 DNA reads TGTGCCAGCAGCTTAGATGGGAGAAGCACAGATACGCAGTATTTT. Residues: CASSLDGRSTDTQYF. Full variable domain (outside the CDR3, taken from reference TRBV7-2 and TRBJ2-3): GAGVSQSPSNKVTEKGKDVELRCDPISGHTALYWYRQSLGQGLEFLIYFQGNSAPDKSGLPSDRFSAERTGGSVSTLTIQRTQQEDSAVYLCASSLDGRSTDTQYFGPGTRLTVL.

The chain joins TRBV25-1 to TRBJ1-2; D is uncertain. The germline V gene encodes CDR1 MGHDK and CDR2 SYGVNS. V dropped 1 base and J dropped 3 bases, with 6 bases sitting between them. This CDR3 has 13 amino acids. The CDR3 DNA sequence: TGTGCCAGCAGTGAATCTTGGGACTATGGCTACACCTTC. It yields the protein CASSESWDYGYTF.

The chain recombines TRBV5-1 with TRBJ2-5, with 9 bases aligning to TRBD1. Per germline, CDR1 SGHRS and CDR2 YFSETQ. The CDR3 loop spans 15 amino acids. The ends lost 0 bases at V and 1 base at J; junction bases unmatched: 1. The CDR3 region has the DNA TGCGCCAGCAGCTTGGAGACAGGGGGCCAAGAGACCCAGTACTTC. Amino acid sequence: CASSLETGGQETQYF.

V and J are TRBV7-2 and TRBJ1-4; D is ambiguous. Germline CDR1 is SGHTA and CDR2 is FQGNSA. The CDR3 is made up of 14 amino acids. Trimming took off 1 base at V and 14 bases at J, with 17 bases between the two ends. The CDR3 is CASSLDFGSLGLFF. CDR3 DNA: TGTGCCAGCAGCTTAGACTTCGGTAGTTTGGGTCTGTTTTTT. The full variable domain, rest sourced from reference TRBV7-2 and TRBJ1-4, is GAGVSQSPSNKVTEKGKDVELRCDPISGHTALYWYRQSLGQGLEFLIYFQGNSAPDKSGLPSDRFSAERTGGSVSTLTIQRTQQEDSAVYLCASSLDFGSLGLFFGSGTQLSVL.

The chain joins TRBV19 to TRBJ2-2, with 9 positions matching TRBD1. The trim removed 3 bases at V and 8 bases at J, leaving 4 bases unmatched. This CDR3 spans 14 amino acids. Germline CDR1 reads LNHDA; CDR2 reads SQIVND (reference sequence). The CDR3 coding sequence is TGTGCCAGTAGTATCGGACAGGGGACGGGGGAGCTGTTTTTT. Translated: CASSIGQGTGELFF.

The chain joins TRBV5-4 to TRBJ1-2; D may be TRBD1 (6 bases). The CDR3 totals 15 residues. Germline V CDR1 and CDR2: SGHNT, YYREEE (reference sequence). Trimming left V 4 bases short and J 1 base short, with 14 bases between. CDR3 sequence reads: CASSPTGSLNYGYTF. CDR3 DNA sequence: TGTGCCAGCAGCCCGACAGGATCCCTTAACTATGGCTACACCTTC.

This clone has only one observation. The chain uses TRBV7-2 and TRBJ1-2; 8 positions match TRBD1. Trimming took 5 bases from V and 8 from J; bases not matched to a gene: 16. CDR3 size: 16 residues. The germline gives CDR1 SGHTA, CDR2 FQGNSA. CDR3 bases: TGTGCCAGCAGCCAGGGGGGCACAGGGGGAATTTTGGGCTACACCTTC. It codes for CASSQGGTGGILGYTF.

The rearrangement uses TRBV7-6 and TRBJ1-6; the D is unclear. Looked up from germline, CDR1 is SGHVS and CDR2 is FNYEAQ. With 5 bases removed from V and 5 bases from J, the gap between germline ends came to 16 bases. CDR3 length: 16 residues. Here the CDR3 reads CASSPVGSVNNSPLHF. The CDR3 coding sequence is TGTGCCAGCAGCCCTGTAGGGTCGGTTAATAATTCACCCCTCCACTTT.

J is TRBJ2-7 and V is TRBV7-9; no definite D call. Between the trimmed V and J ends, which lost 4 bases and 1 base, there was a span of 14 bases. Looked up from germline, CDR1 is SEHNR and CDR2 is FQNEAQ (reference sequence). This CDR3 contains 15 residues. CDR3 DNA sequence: TGTGCCAGCAGCTCCCGTGGTACCGGTTCCTACGAGCAGTACTTC. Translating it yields CASSSRGTGSYEQYF.

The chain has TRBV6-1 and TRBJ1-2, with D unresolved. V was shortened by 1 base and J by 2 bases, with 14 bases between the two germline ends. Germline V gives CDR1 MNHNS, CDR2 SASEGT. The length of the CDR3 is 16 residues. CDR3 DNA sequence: TGTGCCAGCAGTGAAGGCACGGGATCACTAAACTATGGCTACACCTTC. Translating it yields CASSEGTGSLNYGYTF.